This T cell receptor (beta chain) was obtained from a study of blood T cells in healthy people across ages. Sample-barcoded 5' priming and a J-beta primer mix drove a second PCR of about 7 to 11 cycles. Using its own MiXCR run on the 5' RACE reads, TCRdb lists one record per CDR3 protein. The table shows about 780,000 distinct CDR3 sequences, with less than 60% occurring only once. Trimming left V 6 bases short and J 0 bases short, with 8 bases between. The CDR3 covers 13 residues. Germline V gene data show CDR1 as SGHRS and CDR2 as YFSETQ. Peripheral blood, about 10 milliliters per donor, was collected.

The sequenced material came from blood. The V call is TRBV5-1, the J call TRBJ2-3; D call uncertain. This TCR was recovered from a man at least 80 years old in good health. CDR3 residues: CASTPVSTDTQYF. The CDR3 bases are TGCGCCAGCACTCCAGTTAGCACAGATACGCAGTATTTT.